This is a list of T cell receptor beta chains from one sample in a study of T cells expressing NK-cell markers. TCRdb re-called the 5' RACE reads and shows each CDR3 protein once, DNA omitted. The sample table includes some 150,000 distinct CDR3 sequences. Sample: blood T cells: a sorted CD56 or NKG2C T cell subset, CD4+ or CD8+ T cells, or bulk PBMC T cells (not recorded which). The receptors were gathered from a woman aged 45 to 65 in good health. The CDR3 runs from the conserved cysteine through the conserved F or W.

J	V	CDR3
TRBJ2-7	TRBV4-1	CASSYGTPYEQYF
TRBJ2-1	TRBV6-5	CASRIRTSGAMEQFF
TRBJ1-5	TRBV27	CASSLSEGTQPQHF
TRBJ2-7	TRBV10-3	CAISDRLAGVHEQYF
TRBJ2-5	TRBV27	CASSLVGALETQYF
TRBJ2-5	TRBV6-5	CASSRKGPPVETQYF
TRBJ2-1	TRBV20-1	CSAGPRDGWDNEQFF
TRBJ2-1	TRBV5-5	CASSLRRELQFF
TRBJ2-7	TRBV11-2	CASSSLSPGSYEQYF
TRBJ1-1	TRBV2	CASRDRGAGTEAFF
TRBJ2-5	TRBV5-8	CASSHRGTGETQYF
TRBJ2-5	TRBV11-2	CASSLLVGGAGEETQYF
TRBJ2-1	TRBV4-1	CASSQVMFRTPYNEQFF
TRBJ2-1	TRBV11-1	CASSFSGELEDEQFF
TRBJ2-1	TRBV6-6	CASSYNRDREQFF
TRBJ2-2	TRBV2	CASSEAKTGMRPELFF
TRBJ1-4	TRBV12-3/TRBV12-4	CASSSSGTGSQKLFF
TRBJ2-7	TRBV7-9	CASSFGSYEQYF
TRBJ2-5	TRBV2	CASSEDGYTLETQYF
TRBJ2-5	TRBV27	CASSSGLEEETQYF
TRBJ2-1	TRBV11-2	CASSLGDRYNEQFF
TRBJ2-2	TRBV6-2/TRBV6-3	CASVNTGELFF
TRBJ2-1	TRBV6-6	CASSYTSGPVGSSYNEQFF
TRBJ2-3	TRBV15	CATSPELTPPDTQYF
TRBJ2-5	TRBV21-1	CASSNQREGPETQYF
TRBJ2-1	TRBV11-2	CASSPPGLDNEQFF
TRBJ2-5	TRBV6-6	CASSTGTSGSYQETQYF
TRBJ2-1	TRBV20-1	CSAHEPTFSYNEQFF
TRBJ2-5	TRBV20-1	CSAKVAVAGGEETQYF
TRBJ1-4	TRBV12-3/TRBV12-4	CASRDRGGEKLFF
TRBJ2-1	TRBV7-3	CASSPFGGNNEQFF
TRBJ2-7	TRBV7-9	CASSFTSKEQYF
TRBJ1-2	TRBV13	CASSFAGDGYTF
TRBJ2-1	TRBV18	CASSSTRISDEQFF
TRBJ2-7	TRBV14	CASSSIPRETSGPYEQYF
TRBJ2-1	TRBV27	CASRPGTPHEQFF
TRBJ2-1	TRBV9	CASTLGELSYNEQFF
TRBJ1-4	TRBV18	CASSPPWPIQDKLFF
TRBJ1-1	TRBV6-1	CASNRVTEAFF
TRBJ2-2	TRBV19	CASSIDYTGELFF
TRBJ2-7	TRBV27	CASSPWVGVPEQYF
TRBJ1-2	TRBV29-1	CSVEAGIYGYTF
TRBJ2-5	TRBV4-1	CASSRLREGQETQYF
TRBJ2-7	TRBV11-2	CASSLDLGRSYEQYF
TRBJ2-1	TRBV7-9	CASSHSTSGIGGNEQFF
TRBJ2-2	TRBV27	CASRNYGAGELFF
TRBJ2-1	TRBV3-1	CASSRVEQFNEQFF
TRBJ2-1	TRBV6-6	CASSYSTGYTPNEQFF
TRBJ2-2	TRBV2	CASSEELAGANTGELFF